These 31 T cell receptor beta chains came from one sample sequenced in a study of cytomegalovirus exposure and HLA in healthy donors. Sequenced by immunoSEQ multiplex PCR; TCRdb stores in-frame clones only, minus some. The sample has 150,000 or so clones, over 80% seen once. Sequenced sample: PBMCs. Receptor source: a woman aged 25 to 39 in good health and CMV-seropositive.

Only a few counts were recorded for this clone. The V gene is TRBV19, the J gene TRBJ1-2; TRBD1 matches at 11 bases. CDR3 size: 15 residues. Trimming removed 5 bases from V and 8 bases from J; junction bases left unmatched: 10. Germline loops: CDR1 LNHDA, CDR2 SQIVND (reference sequence). The CDR3 nucleotides read TGTGCCAGTAGTTCACCCGGACAGGGGGCTGGGGGCTACACCTTC. Its translation: CASSSPGQGAGGYTF.

V and J are TRBV6-1 and TRBJ2-1, with TRBD2 matching over 7 bases. J gave up 5 bases and V 6 bases, and 10 bases lay outside the gene matches. The germline V gene encodes CDR1 MNHNS and CDR2 SASEGT. CDR3 length: 15 residues. CDR3 sequence: CASRSSGARDNEQFF. The CDR3 DNA follows: TGTGCCAGCAGGTCTAGCGGCGCGAGGGACAATGAGCAGTTCTTC.

The chain has TRBV9 and TRBJ1-1; D remains ambiguous. This CDR3 comprises 13 residues. Germline-derived CDR1 and CDR2 are SGDLS and YYNGEE. Trimming removed 9 bases at V and 4 bases at J, with 16 bases between. The DNA of the CDR3 is TGTGCCACCACACCTGGAGGCGTCACTGAAGCTTTCTTT. It specifies CATTPGGVTEAFF.

The chain combines TRBV7-3 with TRBJ2-2; 8 bases map to TRBD2. V shed 5 bases and J 3 bases; nucleotides not matched to a gene: 8. This CDR3 is 16 amino acids long. Germline assignment: CDR1 SGHTA and CDR2 FQGTGA. The CDR3 loop is CASSPREGLDTGELFF. DNA for the CDR3: TGTGCCAGCAGCCCCCGGGAGGGCTTGGACACCGGGGAGCTGTTTTTT.

The V call is TRBV28, the J call TRBJ2-3; 9 bases fit TRBD1. The CDR3 covers 15 residues. After removal of 6 bases from V and 7 bases from J, the junction contained 11 bases not matched to a gene. Germline values: CDR1 MDHEN, CDR2 SYDVKM. CDR3 in DNA: TGTGCCAGCAGACCACCGGGACAGGGTACAAATACGCAGTATTTT. Translation: CASRPPGQGTNTQYF. Variable domain in full (rest from reference TRBV28 and TRBJ2-3): DVKVTQSSRYLVKRTGEKVFLECVQDMDHENMFWYRQDPGLGLRLIYFSYDVKMKEKGDIPEGYSVSREKKERFSLILESASTNQTSMYLCASRPPGQGTNTQYFGPGTRLTVL.

V usage is TRBV5-1 and J usage is TRBJ2-3; 10 nucleotides align to TRBD1. The CDR3 sequence is 15 residues long. Per the germline V gene, CDR1 is SGHRS and CDR2 is YFSETQ. V lost 3 bases and J lost 2; bases outside the gene matches: 3. In DNA form, the CDR3 reads TGCGCCAGCAGCTCGGGACAGGGGTCCACAGATACGCAGTATTTT. Translation: CASSSGQGSTDTQYF.

The chain has TRBV6-6 and TRBJ2-7; maybe TRBD1 (6 bases). This CDR3 comprises 14 residues. Germline V gives CDR1 MNHNY, CDR2 SVGAGI (reference sequence). Between the trimmed V and J ends, which lost 4 bases and 2 bases, there was a span of 12 bases. Here the CDR3 reads CASSSGQTTYEQYF. The CDR3 nucleotides are TGTGCCAGCAGTTCCGGACAGACTACCTACGAGCAGTACTTC.

As DNA, the CDR3 is TGTGCCACCAGCAGAGCCGGGGGAGAATCCTATGGCTACACCTTC. Its protein is CATSRAGGESYGYTF. V is TRBV15 and J is TRBJ1-2, with a weak D call TRBD1 (5 bases). With 1 base removed from V and 4 bases from J, the gap between germline ends came to 13 bases. CDR1 and CDR2 from the germline V gene are LNHNV and YYDKDF (reference sequence). The CDR3 runs to 15 residues. The whole variable domain, remainder taken from reference TRBV15 and TRBJ1-2, is DAMVIQNPRYQVTQFGKPVTLSCSQTLNHNVMYWYQQKSSQAPKLLFHYYDKDFNNEADTPDNFQSRRPNTSFCFLDIRSPGLGDTAMYLCATSRAGGESYGYTFGSGTRLTVV.

V and J are TRBV7-9 and TRBJ1-3, with 12 nucleotides matching TRBD1. The junction had 7 bases not matched to a gene; V was cut back by 4 bases and J by 0 bases. This CDR3 has 18 residues. CDR1 is SEHNR, CDR2 FQNEAQ, per germline (reference sequence). CDR3 DNA sequence: TGTGCCAGCAGCTCGTCCGGGACAGGGGGCATCTCTGGAAACACCATATATTTT. Residues: CASSSSGTGGISGNTIYF.

The chain links TRBV2 to TRBJ2-5; the match to TRBD2 covers 8 bases. CDR3 size: 13 residues. After removal of 8 bases from V and 4 bases from J, the junction contained 6 bases not matched to a gene. The germline CDR1 and CDR2 sequences are SNHLY and FYNNEI. The CDR3 sequence: CASGGLAGETQYF. The CDR3 DNA reads TGTGCCAGCGGGGGCCTAGCGGGAGAGACCCAGTACTTC. Full variable domain (remainder filled in from reference TRBV2 and TRBJ2-5): EPEVTQTPSHQVTQMGQEVILRCVPISNHLYFYWYRQILGQKVEFLVSFYNNEISEKSEIFDDQFSVERPDGSNFTLKIRSTKLEDSAMYFCASGGLAGETQYFGPGTRLLVL.

This chain links TRBV28 with TRBJ2-5; D gene ambiguous. Germline V CDR1 and CDR2: MDHEN, SYDVKM. The V gene lost 4 bases and the J gene lost 5 bases, with 17 bases spanning the gap. The CDR3 extends over 15 amino acids. CDR3 in amino acids: CASSSPQVVSETQYF. DNA for the CDR3: TGTGCCAGCAGTTCCCCGCAGGTAGTATCGGAGACCCAGTACTTC. Full variable domain (outside the CDR3, taken from reference TRBV28 and TRBJ2-5): DVKVTQSSRYLVKRTGEKVFLECVQDMDHENMFWYRQDPGLGLRLIYFSYDVKMKEKGDIPEGYSVSREKKERFSLILESASTNQTSMYLCASSSPQVVSETQYFGPGTRLLVL.

The chain combines TRBV5-1 with TRBJ2-5; TRBD2 might be the D (5 bases). Germline V gene lookup returns CDR1 SGHRS and CDR2 YFSETQ. V lost 0 bases and J 5 bases, leaving 8 bases between the germline ends. The CDR3 has 13 amino acids. CDR3 nucleotide sequence: TGCGCCAGCAGCTTGGTAGGGAGTGAGACCCAGTACTTC. This translates into CASSLVGSETQYF.

The gene calls are TRBV5-6 and TRBJ1-1; possibly TRBD1 for D (6 bases). Germline CDR1 is SGHDT and CDR2 is YYEEEE. The CDR3 sequence is 13 residues long. V was trimmed by 4 bases and J by 5 bases, leaving 12 bases between them. This chain's CDR3 is CASSRTGLTEAFF. CDR3 nucleotide sequence: TGTGCCAGCAGCCGAACAGGGCTGACTGAAGCTTTCTTT.

This clone appeared many times. The rearrangement links TRBV6-1 to TRBJ2-6; possibly TRBD1 for D (6 bases). In germline, CDR1 is MNHNS, CDR2 SASEGT. The CDR3 has 15 amino acids. V lost 3 bases and J lost 4, with 10 bases in between. CDR3 sequence: CASSDAGDGANVLTF. The CDR3 coding sequence is TGTGCCAGCAGTGATGCAGGGGACGGGGCCAACGTCCTGACTTTC.

V is TRBV5-6 and J is TRBJ2-5; D not certain. V dropped 7 bases and J dropped 2 bases, with 9 bases sitting between them. Germline CDR1 and CDR2: SGHDT and YYEEEE. CDR3 length: 12 amino acids. The CDR3 DNA reads as TGTGCCAGCGGGCAGGCGCAAGAGACCCAGTACTTC. It codes for CASGQAQETQYF.

The genes are TRBV28 and TRBJ1-2; no definite D call. The CDR3 is made up of 12 amino acids. Trimming removed 5 bases from V and 7 bases from J, with 11 bases in between. Germline V gene sequence: CDR1 MDHEN, CDR2 SYDVKM. The CDR3 loop reads CASSRTPSGYTF. The CDR3 DNA reads as TGTGCCAGCAGTCGGACTCCCAGTGGCTACACCTTC.

This clone came up once. This rearrangement joins TRBV6-1 to TRBJ1-3; no firm D call. Germline V CDR1 and CDR2: MNHNS, SASEGT. V lost 6 bases and J lost 7, with 16 bases in between. The CDR3 sequence is 14 residues long. The DNA of the CDR3 is TGTGCCAGCAGCAGGACTAGTATTCTGAACACCATATATTTT. Its protein product is CASSRTSILNTIYF.

V gene TRBV11-2 combines with J gene TRBJ2-7; 8 nucleotides line up with TRBD2. Trimming removed 3 bases from V and 1 base from J; junction bases left unmatched: 2. The CDR3 covers 14 residues. Germline lookup yields CDR1 SGHAT and CDR2 FQNNGV. CDR3 region: CASSLTSASYEQYF. The DNA for the CDR3 is TGTGCCAGCAGCTTGACTAGCGCGTCCTACGAGCAGTACTTC.

The gene calls are TRBV9 and TRBJ2-7, with 11 nucleotides matching TRBD1. CDR1 and CDR2 from the germline V gene are SGDLS and YYNGEE. The CDR3 contains 14 residues. J gave up 7 bases and V 3 bases, and 6 bases lay outside the gene matches. CDR3 region: CASSAGQGAREQYF. CDR3 coding DNA: TGTGCCAGCAGCGCTGGACAGGGGGCGCGAGAGCAGTACTTC.

V and J are TRBV6-8 and TRBJ2-3; 10 nucleotides line up with TRBD2. The junction had 7 bases not matched to a gene; V was cut back by 4 bases and J by 3 bases. The germline V gene encodes CDR1 MNHGY and CDR2 SAAAGT. CDR3 length: 16 residues. Here the CDR3 DNA reads TGTGCCAGCAGTTCCCCGGGGGGACTAGCGACAGATACGCAGTATTTT. It yields the protein CASSSPGGLATDTQYF.

This CDR3 reads CASSLEGFQETQYF. The CDR3 coding sequence is TGCGCCAGCAGCTTGGAGGGGTTCCAAGAGACCCAGTACTTC. This chain joins TRBV5-1 and TRBJ2-5, with D possibly being TRBD1 (5 bases). V lost 0 bases and J lost 1, with 7 bases in between. The CDR3 runs 14 residues. Germline values: CDR1 SGHRS, CDR2 YFSETQ.

V and J are TRBV2 and TRBJ1-1, with 8 positions matching TRBD1. V shed 4 bases and J 5 bases; nucleotides not matched to a gene: 6. Germline values: CDR1 SNHLY, CDR2 FYNNEI. The CDR3 runs 14 residues. DNA of the CDR3: TGTGCCAGCAGTGTGGACAGGGCAGTAACTGAAGCTTTCTTT. Its protein product is CASSVDRAVTEAFF.

This clone was found a few times. The rearrangement links TRBV28 to TRBJ2-7, with 7 bases aligning to TRBD1. J gave up 7 bases and V 2 bases, and 5 bases lay outside the gene matches. CDR3 size: 13 residues. Germline V gene data show CDR1 as MDHEN and CDR2 as SYDVKM. CDR3 DNA: TGTGCCAGCAGTTTAGGACAGGCTAGGGAGCAGTACTTC. Translating gives CASSLGQAREQYF.

This clone was seen more than once but under ten times. CDR3 residues: CASSAGAGTGATDTQYF. The CDR3 nucleotides read TGTGCCAGCAGCGCGGGAGCTGGGACAGGGGCCACAGATACGCAGTATTTT. The V and J genes are TRBV9 and TRBJ2-3; TRBD1 matches 10 bases. Germline V gene sequence: CDR1 SGDLS, CDR2 YYNGEE. The CDR3 extends over 17 amino acids. J lost 2 bases, V lost 3 bases, and 9 bases had no gene match. Full variable domain (outside the CDR3, taken from reference TRBV9 and TRBJ2-3): DSGVTQTPKHLITATGQRVTLRCSPRSGDLSVYWYQQSLDQGLQFLIQYYNGEERAKGNILERFSAQQFPDLHSELNLSSLELGDSALYFCASSAGAGTGATDTQYFGPGTRLTVL.

This chain connects TRBV5-4 to TRBJ2-1, with D tentatively TRBD2 (5 bases). Germline V gene lookup returns CDR1 SGHNT and CDR2 YYREEE (reference sequence). V was cut by 1 base and J by 7 bases, with 15 bases left in between. The CDR3 has 15 residues. The CDR3 is CASSLPGGGGNEQFF. In DNA, the CDR3 is TGTGCCAGCAGCTTGCCGGGCGGAGGCGGTAATGAGCAGTTCTTC.

This clone was detected once. The chain recombines TRBV4-1 with TRBJ1-2, with 7 nucleotides matching TRBD1. CDR3 size: 19 residues. V shed 2 bases and J 3 bases; nucleotides not matched to a gene: 18. CDR1 is MGHRA, CDR2 YSYEKL, per germline. This chain's CDR3 is CASSQFGWTGFKGDYGYTF. CDR3 DNA sequence: TGCGCCAGCAGCCAATTCGGCTGGACAGGTTTTAAAGGGGACTATGGCTACACCTTC.

The chain joins TRBV5-1 to TRBJ2-7; maybe TRBD1 (6 bases). The CDR3 consists of 15 residues. Trimming took 0 bases from V and 2 from J, leaving 12 bases between them. Germline V gene data show CDR1 as SGHRS and CDR2 as YFSETQ. The CDR3 DNA sequence: TGCGCCAGCAGCTTGGAACAGGGCCTACCCTACGAGCAGTACTTC. It encodes CASSLEQGLPYEQYF. The whole variable domain, remainder taken from reference TRBV5-1 and TRBJ2-7, is KAGVTQTPRYLIKTRGQQVTLSCSPISGHRSVSWYQQTPGQGLQFLFEYFSETQRNKGNFPGRFSGRQFSNSRSEMNVSTLELGDSALYLCASSLEQGLPYEQYFGPGTRLTVT.

This clone was seen once. The J gene is TRBJ2-1, the V gene TRBV4-2; 9 nucleotides line up with TRBD1. Trimming at V came to 4 bases and at J to 7 bases, leaving 8 bases not matched to a gene. The germline CDR1 and CDR2 sequences are LGHNA and YNFKEQ. The CDR3 is 15 amino acids. The CDR3 DNA is TGTGCCAGCAGCCGGAGGGGGGGGACAGGGAATGAGCAGTTCTTC. Translating it yields CASSRRGGTGNEQFF.

The chain uses TRBV6-1 and TRBJ2-3; D remains ambiguous. V dropped 4 bases and J dropped 3 bases, with 11 bases sitting between them. The germline V gene encodes CDR1 MNHNS and CDR2 SASEGT. The CDR3 spans 14 residues. The CDR3 reads CASSGPGRTDTQYF. The CDR3 coding sequence is TGTGCCAGCAGTGGGCCAGGCCGAACAGATACGCAGTATTTT.

The chain couples TRBV15 to TRBJ2-3; TRBD2 matches 9 bases. The CDR3 is 16 amino acids. V shed 0 bases, J shed 4 bases, and the junction held 5 bases outside the gene matches. Germline-derived CDR1 and CDR2 are LNHNV and YYDKDF (reference sequence). The CDR3 DNA is TGTGCCACCAGCAGAGATAGGTCTAGCGGGGCAGATACGCAGTATTTT. This translates into CATSRDRSSGADTQYF.

This chain uses TRBV28 with TRBJ1-5, with a weak D call TRBD1 (6 bases). Germline V gives CDR1 MDHEN, CDR2 SYDVKM. The CDR3 length is 15 residues. The V end lost 4 bases, the J end lost 2 bases, and 12 bases lay between the germline ends. The CDR3 nucleotides are TGTGCCAGCAGTTCTACAGGGAAGGGCAATCAGCCCCAGCATTTT. Protein sequence: CASSSTGKGNQPQHF.